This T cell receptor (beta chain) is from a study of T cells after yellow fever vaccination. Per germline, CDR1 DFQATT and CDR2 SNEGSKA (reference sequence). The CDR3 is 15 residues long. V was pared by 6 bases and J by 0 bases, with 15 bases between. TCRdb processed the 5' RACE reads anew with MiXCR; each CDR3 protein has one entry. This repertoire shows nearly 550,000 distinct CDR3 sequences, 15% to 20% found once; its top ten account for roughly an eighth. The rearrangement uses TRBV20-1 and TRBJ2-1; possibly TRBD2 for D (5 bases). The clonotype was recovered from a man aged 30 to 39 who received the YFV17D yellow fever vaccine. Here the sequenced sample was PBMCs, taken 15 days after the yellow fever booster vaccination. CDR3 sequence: CSALDVGGSYNEQFF. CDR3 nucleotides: TGCAGTGCCCTGGACGTCGGAGGCTCCTACAATGAGCAGTTCTTC.